This record concerns one T cell receptor beta chain sequence. Its specificity is not known. The sample belongs to a study of cytomegalovirus exposure and HLA in healthy donors. Study in general: Earlier, 117 million unique TCR beta sequences were recovered from approximately 200 million T cells by an analysis.

The PCR ran on 60 Vbeta and 13 Jbeta primers. Sequencing was performed with immunoSEQ multiplex PCR; in TCRdb, only in-frame clones are kept and a portion is missing. The sample has 200,000 to 250,000 clones; more than 60% are singletons. Broader study findings: The authors later found TCR association rates varying by HLA locus, with DRB1 most and HLA-C fewest.

The junction had 9 bases not matched to a gene; V was cut back by 1 base and J by 8 bases. Germline CDR1 is LNHNV and CDR2 is YYDKDF (reference sequence). CDR3 length: 16 amino acids. The chain employs TRBV15 and TRBJ2-1; 9 positions match TRBD2. This clonotype originated in a man aged 35 to 55 in good health and CMV-seronegative. The material sequenced was PBMCs. CDR3 bases: TGTGCCACCAGCAGAGCAAGGGCGGGAGGGCCCTATGAGCAGTTCTTC. This translates into CATSRARAGGPYEQFF. Full variable domain (missing parts from reference TRBV15 and TRBJ2-1): DAMVIQNPRYQVTQFGKPVTLSCSQTLNHNVMYWYQQKSSQAPKLLFHYYDKDFNNEADTPDNFQSRRPNTSFCFLDIRSPGLGDTAMYLCATSRARAGGPYEQFFGPGTRLTVL.